The 15 T cell receptor beta chains presented below share a single source sample, sequenced in a study of cytomegalovirus exposure and HLA in healthy donors. Sequencing used immunoSEQ multiplex PCR; TCRdb keeps in-frame clones, though not all of them. The repertoire holds some 79,000 clones, around 94% seen once, with approximately 3% in the top ten. The sample taken for sequencing was PBMCs. Receptors originate from a woman in her late teens or twenties in good health and CMV-seropositive.

The CDR3 coding sequence is TGTGCCAGCAGCTTAACTAGCGACAATCCGAGCAATCAGCCCCAGCATTTT. Its protein product is CASSLTSDNPSNQPQHF. The rearrangement links TRBV7-3 to TRBJ1-5; no firm D call. There are 17 residues in the CDR3. Trimming removed 0 bases at V and 1 base at J, with 13 bases between. Germline V lookup: CDR1 SGHTA, CDR2 FQGTGA.

This sequence joins TRBV6-1 and TRBJ2-5; 11 bases map to TRBD1. In germline, CDR1 is MNHNS, CDR2 SASEGT. V was clipped by 10 bases and J by 3 bases; unmatched bases: 10. CDR3 length equals 15 residues. The CDR3 DNA reads TGTGCCACTAACCCCGGGACAGGGGGTAAAGAGACCCAGTACTTC. It translates to CATNPGTGGKETQYF.

The chain couples TRBV4-1 to TRBJ2-2; weak D call: TRBD1 (5 bases). Germline V gene lookup returns CDR1 MGHRA and CDR2 YSYEKL. The CDR3 spans 14 residues. V was clipped by 5 bases and J by 4 bases, with 11 bases between them. The CDR3 coding sequence is TGCGCCAGCAGCGCCCGACAGTCCACCGGGGAGCTGTTTTTT. It yields the protein CASSARQSTGELFF.

The chain is built from TRBV11-2 and TRBJ1-1; 9 bases are shared with TRBD1. This CDR3 region has 15 residues. V was pared by 2 bases and J by 4 bases, with 5 bases of the junction left unmatched. Germline CDR1 reads SGHAT; CDR2 reads FQNNGV. The DNA for the CDR3 is TGTGCCAGCAGCTTATTCGGGGGACAGGGCACTGAAGCTTTCTTT. This sequence encodes CASSLFGGQGTEAFF. Complete variable domain (other parts from reference TRBV11-2 and TRBJ1-1): EAGVAQSPRYKIIEKRQSVAFWCNPISGHATLYWYQQILGQGPKLLIQFQNNGVVDDSQLPKDRFSAERLKGVDSTLKIQPAKLEDSAVYLCASSLFGGQGTEAFFGQGTRLTVV.

The CDR3 loop reads CASSYSSSGDYEQYF. CDR3 in DNA: TGTGCCAGCAGTTACTCGTCTAGCGGTGACTACGAGCAGTACTTC. The rearrangement links TRBV6-6 to TRBJ2-7, with TRBD2 identical over 7 bases. This CDR3 is 15 amino acids long. Germline V gene lookup returns CDR1 MNHNY and CDR2 SVGAGI (reference sequence). Unmatched junction bases numbered 5, after V lost 0 bases and J lost 3 bases.

This clone was detected once. The chain couples TRBV5-1 to TRBJ2-7; D possibly corresponds to TRBD2 (6 bases). This CDR3 comprises 13 residues. Germline values: CDR1 SGHRS, CDR2 YFSETQ. The germline V and J ends were trimmed by 0 bases and 9 bases, with 13 bases remaining between them. The DNA for the CDR3 is TGCGCCAGCAGCTTGGCCGGGAGCATTGGGCAGTACTTC. Its translation: CASSLAGSIGQYF.

This rearrangement joins TRBV6-6 to TRBJ1-5; D not certain. The CDR3 covers 14 residues. Germline V gene sequence: CDR1 MNHNY, CDR2 SVGAGI (reference sequence). The V end was cut by 8 bases, the J end by 4 bases, with 15 bases between. The CDR3 here is CASHGGPGNQPQHF. The CDR3 DNA reads TGTGCCAGCCACGGAGGGCCAGGAAATCAGCCCCAGCATTTT.

The genes are TRBV7-9 and TRBJ2-5; tentative D call: TRBD1 (5 bases). Germline assignment: CDR1 SEHNR and CDR2 FQNEAQ (reference sequence). V lost 2 bases and J 4 bases, leaving 11 bases between the germline ends. This CDR3 comprises 14 residues. CDR3 sequence reads: CASSLNTGPETQYF. DNA for the CDR3: TGTGCCAGCAGCTTAAACACAGGTCCAGAGACCCAGTACTTC. The whole variable domain, filled in from reference TRBV7-9 and TRBJ2-5, reads DTGVSQNPRHKITKRGQNVTFRCDPISEHNRLYWYRQTLGQGPEFLTYFQNEAQLEKSRLLSDRFSAERPKGSFSTLEIQRTEQGDSAMYLCASSLNTGPETQYFGPGTRLLVL.

V usage is TRBV19 and J usage is TRBJ2-2; D possibly corresponds to TRBD2 (6 bases). CDR1 LNHDA and CDR2 SQIVND come from the germline V gene (reference sequence). This CDR3 comprises 16 residues. V was trimmed by 10 bases and J by 1 base, leaving 19 bases between them. The CDR3 is CATLSWGGVNTGELFF. CDR3 in DNA: TGTGCCACCCTATCGTGGGGCGGGGTGAACACCGGGGAGCTGTTTTTT.

The rearrangement links TRBV27 to TRBJ2-1; TRBD2 matches 13 bases. Per the germline V gene, CDR1 is MNHEY and CDR2 is SMNVEV (reference sequence). The CDR3 is 17 residues long. The ends lost 7 bases at V and 6 bases at J; junction bases unmatched: 12. CDR3 region: CASIGRTRLAGGNEQFF. In DNA, the CDR3 is TGTGCCAGCATTGGGCGAACTCGACTAGCGGGAGGCAATGAGCAGTTCTTC.

Concerning this clone itself: A junction boundary mismatches the germline segment, possibly from a read error. V gene TRBV7-7 combines with J gene TRBJ2-3; D unresolved. Germline lookup yields CDR1 SSHAT and CDR2 FNYEAQ (reference sequence). The CDR3 loop spans 14 amino acids. The CDR3 spells CASSETPSTDTQYF. The CDR3 DNA is TGTGCTAGCAGCGAGACACCTAGCACAGATACGCAGTATTTT.

J is TRBJ2-7 and V is TRBV7-8; 13 bases fit TRBD2. The junction had 5 bases not matched to a gene; V was cut back by 4 bases and J by 2 bases. Looked up from germline, CDR1 is SGHVS and CDR2 is FQNEAQ. The CDR3 runs to 16 residues. This CDR3 reads CASSSRLAGGTYEQYF. CDR3 sequence (DNA): TGTGCCAGCAGCTCTAGACTAGCGGGAGGCACCTACGAGCAGTACTTC.

V usage is TRBV2 and J usage is TRBJ1-5; tentative D call: TRBD1 (6 bases). Trimming shortened V by 2 bases and J by 1 base, and 18 bases separated the two germline ends. CDR1 and CDR2 (germline): SNHLY, FYNNEI. The CDR3 is made up of 18 amino acids. The CDR3 reads CASSEFKRDIWSNQPQHF. CDR3 coding DNA: TGTGCCAGCAGTGAATTCAAGAGGGACATATGGAGCAATCAGCCCCAGCATTTT.

The CDR3 nucleotides are TGTGCCAGTAGTAAAGGGGGACAGTTGATCATGAACACTGAAGCTTTCTTT. This gives the protein CASSKGGQLIMNTEAFF. V gene TRBV19 combines with J gene TRBJ1-1; 7 nucleotides match TRBD1. With V trimmed by 4 bases and J by 0 bases, 11 bases remained unmatched. The CDR3 has 17 amino acids. Germline CDR1 reads LNHDA; CDR2 reads SQIVND (reference sequence).

The V call is TRBV5-1, the J call TRBJ2-2; 10 bases are shared with TRBD2. J was trimmed by 0 bases and V by 1 base; bases with no gene match: 3. Germline values: CDR1 SGHRS, CDR2 YFSETQ. This CDR3 has 17 amino acids. In nucleotides, the CDR3 is TGCGCCAGCAGCTTGAGCAGCGGGGGGGCGAACACCGGGGAGCTGTTTTTT. This codes for CASSLSSGGANTGELFF.